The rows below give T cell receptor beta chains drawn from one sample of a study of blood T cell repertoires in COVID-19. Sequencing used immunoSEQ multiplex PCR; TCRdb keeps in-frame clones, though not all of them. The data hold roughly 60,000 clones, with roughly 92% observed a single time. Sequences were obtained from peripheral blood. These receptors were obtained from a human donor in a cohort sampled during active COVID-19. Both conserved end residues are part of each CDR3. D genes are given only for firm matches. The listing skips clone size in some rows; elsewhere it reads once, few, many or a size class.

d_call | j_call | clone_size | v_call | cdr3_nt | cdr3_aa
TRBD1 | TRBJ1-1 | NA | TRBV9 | TGTGCCAGCAGCGTAGGATCTAGGGACAGGGGATTAGACACTGAAGCTTTCTTT | CASSVGSRDRGLDTEAFF
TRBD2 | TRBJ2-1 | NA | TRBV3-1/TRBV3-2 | TGTGCCAGCAGCCAAGTTGAGGCGGGAGTCCAGTTCTTC | CASSQVEAGVQFF
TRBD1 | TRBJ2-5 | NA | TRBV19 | TGTGCCAGTAGTGCACTGACAGGGAATTCGGAGACCCAGTACTTC | CASSALTGNSETQYF
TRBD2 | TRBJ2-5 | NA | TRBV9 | TGTGCCAGCAGCGTAGAAGGAACTAGCGGGGCACAAGAGACCCAGTACTTC | CASSVEGTSGAQETQYF
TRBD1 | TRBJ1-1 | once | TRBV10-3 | TGTGCCATCACGGACAGGGGCATCACTGAAGCTTTCTTT | CAITDRGITEAFF
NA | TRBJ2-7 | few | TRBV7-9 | TGTGCCAGCAGCTCACGACAGATGACCTACGAGCAGTACTTC | CASSSRQMTYEQYF
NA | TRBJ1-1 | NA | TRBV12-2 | TGTGCAAGTCACTTATCGGGTCGGGACTGGAGAAGAGCTTTCTTT | CASHLSGRDWRRAFF
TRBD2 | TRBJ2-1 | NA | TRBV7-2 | TGTGCCAGCAGCTCCTTAGGGCTTAGCGGGGGTAGGGAGCAGTTCTTC | CASSSLGLSGGREQFF
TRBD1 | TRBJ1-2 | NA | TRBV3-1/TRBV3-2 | TGTGCCAGCCAACCTACAGGGGGCCGTGGCTACACCTTC | CASQPTGGRGYTF
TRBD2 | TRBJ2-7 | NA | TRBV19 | TGTGCCAGTACCCCCGGGGCGGGAGGTTCCTACGAGCAGTACTTC | CASTPGAGGSYEQYF
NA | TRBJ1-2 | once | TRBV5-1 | TGCGCCAGCAGCCGGGAGGGAGAGCCCTCCTATGGCTACACCTTC | CASSREGEPSYGYTF
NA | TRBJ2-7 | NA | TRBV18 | TGTGCCAGCTCTCCCACCGCGGGGCAGGTCCCCCACGGCGAGCAGTACTTC | CASSPTAGQVPHGEQYF
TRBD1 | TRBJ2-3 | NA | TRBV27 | TGTGCCAGCAGCGAGCGCCGGACAGGCAATACGCAGTATTTT | CASSERRTGNTQYF
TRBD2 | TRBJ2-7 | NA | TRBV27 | TGTGCCAGCTGGGGTCTAGTAGCGGGAGAGTACGAGCAGTACTTC | CASWGLVAGEYEQYF
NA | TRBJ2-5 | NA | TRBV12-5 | TGTGCTAGTGGTTTAGCAGGGAAACAAGAGACCCAGTACTTC | CASGLAGKQETQYF
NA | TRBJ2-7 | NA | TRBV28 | TGTGCCAGCTCCCCGACATCTCGGATATACGAGCAGTACTTC | CASSPTSRIYEQYF
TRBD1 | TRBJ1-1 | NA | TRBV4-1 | TGCGCCAGCAGCCAAGTCCTCGACAGGGACACTGAAGCTTTCTTT | CASSQVLDRDTEAFF
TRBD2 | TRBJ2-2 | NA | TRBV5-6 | TGTGCCAGCAGCGGCGGGAGGCGGATGACCGGGGAGCTGTTTTTT | CASSGGRRMTGELFF
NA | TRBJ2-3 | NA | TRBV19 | TGTGCCAGTAGTATCATCAGGGCAGCAGATACGCAGTATTTT | CASSIIRAADTQYF
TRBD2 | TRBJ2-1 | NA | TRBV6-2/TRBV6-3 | TGTGCCAGCAGTTCCTCCACTAGCGGGGGCTACAATGAGCAGTTCTTC | CASSSSTSGGYNEQFF
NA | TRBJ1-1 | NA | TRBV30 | TGTGCCGGGCTGGCCGGGAACCTGAACACTGAAGCTTTCTTT | CAGLAGNLNTEAFF
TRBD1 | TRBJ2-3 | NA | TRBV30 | TGTGCCTGGAGTGTAGGGGGCAGACGAACAGATACGCAGTATTTT | CAWSVGGRRTDTQYF
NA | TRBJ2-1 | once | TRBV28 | TGTGCCAGCAGGCTCAGGACTTTAAGCTCCTACAATGAGCAGTTCTTC | CASRLRTLSSYNEQFF
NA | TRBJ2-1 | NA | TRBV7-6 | TGTGCCAGCAGCCTAATAGGGTTACAGGGCAATGAGCAGTTCTTC | CASSLIGLQGNEQFF